The clone carrying this T cell receptor (beta chain) has at least ten counts. The antigen is not known. Trimming stripped 10 bases from V and 5 bases from J, with 17 bases between. The CDR3 is made up of 13 amino acids. Germline CDR1 MNHEY, CDR2 SVGEGT. This entry comes from a study of molecular identifiers for immune sequencing clone quantification. As for the study in general: Sequencing covered four of five parts into which replicate RNA from approximately 22,000 or 94,000 naive CD8 cells was split. Findings and limits, study-wide: Detecting spiked Jurkat TCR RNA from one cell among about a million naive cells was reportedly possible.

Sequencing libraries of naive CD8 cells derived from about 20,000 to 1,000,000 sorted cells with 10%, 30% or 50% RNA. TCRdb fed the PCR reads into MiXCR, producing one record per CDR3 protein. The data show about 640,000 distinct CDR3 sequences, just under 20% seen once. Sequencing used naive CD8+ T cells from blood, with Jurkat cell RNA spiked in. Subset indicated: FACS-sorted CD8+CD4-CCR7+CD45RA+ naive T cells. This receptor was taken from a human donor in good health. Some libraries in this study had Jurkat cell RNA spiked in. The chain combines TRBV6-2 or TRBV6-3 with TRBJ1-1; perhaps TRBD1 as D (6 bases). In DNA, the CDR3 is TGTGCCATATCAGGGGAAGGAAGGACTGAAGCTTTCTTT. Translating gives CAISGEGRTEAFF.